Below are 24 T cell receptor beta chains sequenced from a single sample in a study of blood T cell repertoires in COVID-19. TCRdb keeps only in-frame clones here, not all; method: immunoSEQ multiplex PCR. The table has more than 95,000 clones, nearly 90% seen once. The sequenced sample consisted of peripheral blood. Every receptor here comes from a man aged 50 to 59 in a cohort sampled during active COVID-19.

The chain recombines TRBV3-1 (or the pseudogene TRBV3-2) with TRBJ2-7, with TRBD1 matching over 10 bases. This CDR3 contains 15 residues. V gave up 4 bases and J gave up 5 bases; unmatched junction bases: 8. Looked up from germline, CDR1 is LGHDT and CDR2 is YNNKEL (reference sequence). The CDR3 DNA reads TGTGCCAGCAGCCCCCGGACAGGGGGTTTGGACGAGCAGTACTTC. Translated, it gives CASSPRTGGLDEQYF.

This rearrangement joins TRBV9 to TRBJ2-3; TRBD2 matches 9 bases. This CDR3 has 16 residues. Germline V gene lookup returns CDR1 SGDLS and CDR2 YYNGEE. The V segment lost 4 bases and the J segment 5 bases; nucleotides outside the gene matches: 11. The CDR3 loop reads CASSTSGGGAQDTQYF. The CDR3 DNA reads TGTGCCAGCAGCACCTCTGGCGGGGGGGCTCAAGATACGCAGTATTTT.

V is TRBV6-6 and J is TRBJ1-1; maybe TRBD1 (6 bases). V lost 6 bases and J lost 4, with 18 bases in between. The germline V gene has CDR1 MNHNY and CDR2 SVGAGI (reference sequence). CDR3 size: 15 residues. CDR3 protein: CASSLIRGAGTEAFF. The CDR3 coding sequence is TGTGCCAGCAGCCTTATCCGGGGGGCGGGCACTGAAGCTTTCTTT.

This rearrangement joins TRBV5-6 to TRBJ2-7, with 7 positions matching TRBD1. This CDR3 spans 14 amino acids. J lost 0 bases, V lost 7 bases, and 7 bases had no gene match. CDR1 and CDR2 from the germline V gene are SGHDT and YYEEEE. As DNA, the CDR3 is TGTGCCAGCGTCCGACAGGGCTACTCCTACGAGCAGTACTTC. Translated: CASVRQGYSYEQYF.

The rearrangement uses TRBV6-2 or TRBV6-3 and TRBJ1-5; D is uncertain. V was clipped by 2 bases and J by 5 bases, with 4 bases between them. CDR3 size: 12 residues. Germline assignment: CDR1 MNHEY and CDR2 SVGEGT. The chain's CDR3 is CASSYPHQPQHF. The CDR3 DNA reads TGTGCCAGCAGTTACCCTCATCAGCCCCAGCATTTT.

The chain recombines TRBV4-1 with TRBJ1-1, with D unclear. The V end was cut by 4 bases, the J end by 1 base, with 10 bases between. The CDR3 length is 14 residues. Germline V gene sequence: CDR1 MGHRA, CDR2 YSYEKL. CDR3 sequence (DNA): TGCGCCAGCAGCCTTGGCGGAGGGAACACTGAAGCTTTCTTT. This codes for CASSLGGGNTEAFF.

This sequence joins TRBV5-1 and TRBJ2-3; the match to TRBD2 covers 14 bases. This CDR3 is built from 15 residues. Germline CDR1 and CDR2: SGHRS and YFSETQ. Germline trimming cut 4 bases from V and 8 bases from J; bases unmatched to any gene: 6. The CDR3 reads CASSRLAGGKSTQYF. The CDR3 DNA reads TGCGCCAGCAGCCGACTAGCGGGGGGGAAGAGTACGCAGTATTTT.

This clone was seen once. The chain recombines TRBV5-1 with TRBJ2-1; D perhaps matches TRBD2 (6 bases). The CDR3 is 14 amino acids. V was shortened by 4 bases and J by 8 bases, with 16 bases between the two germline ends. Germline-derived CDR1 and CDR2 are SGHRS and YFSETQ. The CDR3 DNA sequence: TGCGCCAGCAGCCCGGGACTCATTAGCGATGAGCAGTTCTTC. This gives the protein CASSPGLISDEQFF.

This chain connects TRBV7-6 to TRBJ2-7; TRBD1 matches at 11 bases. Unmatched junction bases numbered 16, after V lost 8 bases and J lost 4 bases. The CDR3 length is 17 residues. Germline V gene data show CDR1 as SGHVS and CDR2 as FNYEAQ. The CDR3: CASGRPSQDRGPYEQYV. The CDR3 DNA is TGTGCCAGCGGTAGGCCCTCCCAGGACAGGGGGCCTTACGAGCAGTACGTC.

The chain couples TRBV7-3 to TRBJ1-1; 8 nucleotides align to TRBD1. The ends lost 5 bases at V and 4 bases at J; junction bases unmatched: 9. Germline V lookup: CDR1 SGHTA, CDR2 FQGTGA. The CDR3 has 15 amino acids. CDR3 coding DNA: TGTGCCAGCAGCGCGTCAGGGGGCGGAGGCACTGAAGCTTTCTTT. Translation: CASSASGGGGTEAFF.

The rearrangement joins TRBV7-6 to TRBJ2-3, with D possibly TRBD2 on 5 matching bases. Deletions cut 2 bases from V and 5 bases from J, with 14 bases between. Germline loops: CDR1 SGHVS, CDR2 FNYEAQ. This CDR3 comprises 15 residues. The CDR3 region has the DNA TGTGCCAGCAGCTTAAATCAGAGGGCGAGAGATACGCAGTATTTT. Translating it yields CASSLNQRARDTQYF.

The chain links TRBV10-1 to TRBJ1-1; 7 bases map to TRBD1. The trim removed 3 bases at V and 0 bases at J, leaving 13 bases unmatched. Per the germline V gene, CDR1 is WNHNN and CDR2 is SYGVQD (reference sequence). This CDR3 region has 18 residues. The CDR3 reads CASSDPDQGGPMNTEAFF. The CDR3 DNA is TGCGCCAGCAGTGACCCGGACCAGGGGGGTCCCATGAACACTGAAGCTTTCTTT.

This chain connects TRBV3-1 (or the pseudogene TRBV3-2) to TRBJ2-5; 9 bases fit TRBD2. Trimming removed 4 bases from V and 4 bases from J; junction bases left unmatched: 10. The length of the CDR3 is 16 residues. The V gene's germline CDR1 is LGHDT and CDR2 YNNKEL (reference sequence). The CDR3 DNA follows: TGTGCCAGCAGCCCCCCCCAACAGGGACTAGCAGAGACCCAGTACTTC. Translation gives CASSPPQQGLAETQYF.

The CDR3: CASSLSRGNYNSPLHF. The CDR3 DNA follows: TGCGCCAGCAGCTTGTCAAGGGGAAACTATAATTCACCCCTCCACTTT. This chain uses TRBV5-1 with TRBJ1-6, with D tentatively TRBD1 (5 bases). Trimming shortened V by 1 base and J by 3 bases, and 11 bases separated the two germline ends. This CDR3 has 16 amino acids. Looked up from germline, CDR1 is SGHRS and CDR2 is YFSETQ.

The CDR3 sequence: CASSHSPGVSAYNEQFF. The CDR3 DNA is TGTGCCAGCAGCCATTCCCCAGGGGTTTCGGCCTACAATGAGCAGTTCTTC. The V and J genes are TRBV12-1 and TRBJ2-1; the table's D call, TRBD1, has no DNA check behind it. TRBV12-1 is a pseudogene. The CDR3 runs 17 residues.

CDR3 amino acids: CASSSGLAGTQETQYF. The CDR3 coding sequence is TGTGCCAGCAGTTCGGGACTAGCGGGGACACAAGAGACCCAGTACTTC. The rearrangement links TRBV28 to TRBJ2-5; 13 bases line up with TRBD2. The trim removed 4 bases at V and 2 bases at J, leaving 4 bases unmatched. CDR3 size: 16 residues. Per the germline V gene, CDR1 is MDHEN and CDR2 is SYDVKM.

The chain's CDR3 is CASSISGTDTQYF. The CDR3 bases are TGTGCCAGCAGCATCTCAGGTACAGATACGCAGTATTTT. The V gene is TRBV7-8, the J gene TRBJ2-3; D call uncertain. Germline V gene lookup returns CDR1 SGHVS and CDR2 FQNEAQ. V was pared by 5 bases and J by 3 bases, with 9 bases between. The CDR3 spans 13 residues. Filled out from reference TRBV7-8 and TRBJ2-3, the complete variable domain reads GAGVSQSPRYKVAKRGQDVALRCDPISGHVSLFWYQQALGQGPEFLTYFQNEAQLDKSGLPSDRFFAERPEGSVSTLKIQRTQQEDSAVYLCASSISGTDTQYFGPGTRLTVL.

This rearrangement joins TRBV5-1 to TRBJ2-2; the D gene is possibly TRBD1 (7 bases). V lost 5 bases and J 5 bases, leaving 13 bases between the germline ends. The CDR3 runs 14 residues. Per germline, CDR1 SGHRS and CDR2 YFSETQ. The CDR3 is CASRRDSGTGELFF. DNA of the CDR3: TGCGCCAGCAGGCGGGACAGTGGGACCGGGGAGCTGTTTTTT.

This rearrangement joins TRBV9 to TRBJ2-5; 8 nucleotides line up with TRBD2. The V and J ends lost 0 bases and 4 bases, in that order; junction bases with no gene match: 14. Germline values: CDR1 SGDLS, CDR2 YYNGEE. CDR3 length equals 18 residues. The CDR3 protein is CASSVGTFGAGAVETQYF. The CDR3 DNA reads TGTGCCAGCAGCGTAGGGACTTTCGGAGCGGGGGCGGTAGAGACCCAGTACTTC.

The chain couples TRBV7-8 to TRBJ1-1; no definite D call. The ends were cut back, 5 bases at V and 10 bases at J, with 11 bases in the middle. CDR3 length: 11 amino acids. Per germline, CDR1 SGHVS and CDR2 FQNEAQ. CDR3 nucleotide sequence: TGTGCCAGCAGCGCCGGAGGTACAGCTTTCTTT. Encoded protein: CASSAGGTAFF.

The DNA for the CDR3 is TGTGCCAGCAGCTTAGTCGCAGGGATCACGCAGTATTTT. This encodes CASSLVAGITQYF. The V gene is TRBV13, the J gene TRBJ2-3; D may be TRBD1 (5 bases). Germline V lookup: CDR1 PRHDT, CDR2 FYEKMQ (reference sequence). The length of the CDR3 is 13 residues. V was trimmed by 1 base and J by 9 bases, leaving 11 bases between them.

This chain connects TRBV18 to TRBJ1-2; D is unclear. The CDR3 is 13 residues long. Trimming removed 6 bases at V and 2 bases at J, with 10 bases between. The germline V gene encodes CDR1 KGHSH and CDR2 LQKENI. The CDR3 sequence is CASSNAGNYGYTF. The DNA for the CDR3 is TGTGCCAGCTCGAACGCGGGAAACTATGGCTACACCTTC. Using reference TRBV18 and TRBJ1-2 for the parts outside the CDR3, the full variable domain is NAGVMQNPRHLVRRRGQEARLRCSPMKGHSHVYWYRQLPEEGLKFMVYLQKENIIDESGMPKERFSAEFPKEGPSILRIQQVVRGDSAAYFCASSNAGNYGYTFGSGTRLTVV.

The chain has TRBV5-1 and TRBJ2-3; a possible D gene is TRBD1 (6 bases). The ends were cut back, 5 bases at V and 4 bases at J, with 20 bases in the middle. The CDR3 is 16 amino acids. The germline CDR1 and CDR2 sequences are SGHRS and YFSETQ. CDR3 amino acids: CASSLGYRTEADTQYF. CDR3 nucleotide sequence: TGCGCCAGCAGTCTTGGTTATCGGACAGAGGCAGATACGCAGTATTTT.

The chain uses TRBV11-3 and TRBJ2-2; a weak D match, TRBD1 (6 bases). Per the germline V gene, CDR1 is SGHNT and CDR2 is YENEEA. Deletions cut 4 bases from V and 5 bases from J, with 20 bases between. CDR3 length: 17 residues. DNA for the CDR3: TGTGCCAGCAGCTCCCTAACGACTGCGCAGGGGACCGGGGAGCTGTTTTTT. This translates into CASSSLTTAQGTGELFF.